This paragraph reports one TCR beta chain. CDR3 length: 12 residues. The germline gives CDR1 LNHDA, CDR2 SQIVND (reference sequence). The junction had 7 bases not matched to a gene; V was cut back by 5 bases and J by 11 bases. This sample was included in a study of PD-L1 blockade in urothelial cancer. Looking at the study overall: Blood was tested 3 weeks (second dose) and 6 weeks into treatment. Per blood sample, T cells had a median of around 140,000.

Every PCR received spiked-in synthetic TCR analog templates. Clones were sequenced by immunoSEQ multiplex PCR, and TCRdb holds only the in-frame ones, with some missing. Altogether 80,000 to 100,000 clones are present, more than 75% being singletons, with the ten largest covering around a tenth. This sequence joins TRBV19 and TRBJ1-1; 8 nucleotides match TRBD1. The material was PBMCs, obtained around atezolizumab (anti-PD-L1) treatment. The receptor's source is a man between 65 and 85 years old with urothelial cancer. In nucleotides, the CDR3 is TGTGCCAGTAGTCAAACAGGGGGGAGTGCTTTCTTT. Its translation is CASSQTGGSAFF.